This TCR beta chain was sequenced during a study of read filtering for tumor transcriptome and immune sequencing (TCRdb year 2020). Study-level background: The cohort was composed of roughly 16 male and 14 female patients, with a mean age of roughly 61 years and an age range of roughly 47 to 80. Under revised international staging, fewer than ten patients fell into R-ISS I, 16 into R-ISS II and more than five into R-ISS III. After DNase treatment, whole-transcriptome libraries were prepared with the TruSeq RNA Access Library Prep Kit. Per sample, about 4 to 11 million TCR-region mapped reads were obtained with IR-seq, compared with only about 85 to 1,400 with RNA-seq. The study compared TCR repertoires from targeted immune repertoire sequencing and bulk whole-transcriptome sequencing run on the same bone marrow samples. As a main aim, a read-filtering strategy for immune repertoire data was addressed, with the specific question being whether clonotypes supported by a single read should be removed.

V lost 6 bases and J lost 4 bases, and the count of bases not matched to a germline gene is 3. Inclusive of the bounding cysteine and phenylalanine, the CDR3 is 15 residues long. Of the read, only the CDR3 DNA is kept; its 45 bases are in frame from base 1. CDR1 SGHAT and CDR2 FQNNGV were looked up in the germline V gene. The sample holds many counts of this clonotype. Its antigen has not been determined. Base qualities are not provided; no much larger clone lies one nucleotide away. Bone marrow was sampled from every patient at the time of active disease. Bone marrow mononuclear cells were isolated by Ficoll-Hypaque density gradient centrifugation. Myeloma plasma cells were removed and CD138-negative cells were collected by negative selection after labeling with CD138 magnetic microbeads on a MACS separator. Flow cytometry on an Attune NxT with CD138 antibodies was used to check the purity of the isolated cells. Total RNA was extracted with TRIzol reagent and quantified with a NanoDrop spectrophotometer. Paired RNA-seq and IR-seq were performed on each patient's CD138-negative bone marrow sample.

TCR libraries were constructed from 400 to 500 ng RNA using the Immunoverse kit, and molecular barcoded adaptors covering alpha/delta and beta/gamma chains were employed. TCR library preparation was performed with the same RNA that was used for transcriptome sequencing. Sequencing of the TCR libraries was done on an Illumina HiSeq 4000 with 2 x 150 cycles. Per the authors' processing: TCR reads were aligned to human V, D, J and C references and assembled into CDR3 clonotypes with MiXCR, including quality filtering and error correction. Clonotype counts and gene usage diversity were analyzed with the tcR package in R. Raw mapping reads were checked after the RNA-seq reads had been mapped by STAR aligner version 2.5.3a onto the human GRCh37 genome. To test the effect of sequencing depth on detected clonotypes, IR-seq fastq files were randomly downsampled using Seqtk 1.3. TCRdb reworked the public reads: Q25 trimming with fastp, MiXCR clone assembly, productive beta chains retained. Each entry merges the rows of one CDR3 protein and shows their most common DNA and genes. TCRdb, rather than the study authors, made the V and J calls. The sample yields roughly 35,000 distinct CDR3 sequences; about an eighth were counted once. The ten top clones hold around 37% of the sample.

Points the paper makes about the study in general: In IR-seq, roughly 79% of clonotypes but roughly 3.5% of total reads were represented by single-read clonotypes, whereas in RNA-seq, roughly three quarters of clonotypes and more than 35% of reads were represented by single-read clonotypes. Compared with RNA-seq, IR-seq captured clonotypes at much higher depth and more reliably, and a smaller IR-seq throughput was enough to identify most shared clonotypes. The correlation between IR-seq and RNA-seq shared clonotype proportions rose when single-read clonotypes were removed. The sorted CD138-negative fraction was a mixed bone marrow immune population, not purified T cells.

The rearranged segments are TRBV11-2 and TRBJ2-1; TRBD2 fits 13 bases in the junction. Material for sequencing was a population of CD138-negative cells sorted from bone marrow. The cell subset or site label on this specimen signifies: bone marrow mononuclear cells depleted of CD138+ plasma/myeloma cells by negative magnetic selection. The clonotype comes from a donor aged 40 or over with multiple myeloma. The DNA is TGTGCCAGCAGAGCGGGACTAGCGGGGTACAATGAGCAGTTCTTC. Its coded protein is CASRAGLAGYNEQFF. Beyond the CDR3, the reference TRBV11-2 and TRBJ2-1 genes provide the residues; the full variable domain reads: EAGVAQSPRYKIIEKRQSVAFWCNPISGHATLYWYQQILGQGPKLLIQFQNNGVVDDSQLPKDRFSAERLKGVDSTLKIQPAKLEDSAVYLCASRAGLAGYNEQFFGPGTRLTVL.